This TCR beta chain appears in the sequencing data of a study of human T cells and chemical hapten exposure. Study context: Predominantly women, the patients had alopecia areata, totalis or universalis.

Single cDNA molecules in the library carried unique molecular identifiers attached during preparation. TCRdb passed the RACE reads through MiXCR, listing each CDR3 protein once. The sample records about 90,000 distinct CDR3 sequences, over 9.5% being singletons. Regarding time point: patch test 1, 2 weeks after DPC sensitization. Treatment here: therapeutic diphenylcyclopropenone sensitization with weekly scalp DPC. Total RNA extraction was carried out from unfractionated whole blood. J lost 4 bases, V lost 6 bases, and 4 bases had no gene match. Germline CDR1 and CDR2: SQVTM and ANQGSEA. The CDR3 totals 15 residues.

The chain employs TRBV29-1 and TRBJ2-2; 14 bases match TRBD2. Sequenced here: whole blood, sampled in connection with sensitization to the hapten diphenylcyclopropenone (DPC). This TCR came from a man in his forties with alopecia areata. Some clones in this sample may be carry-over from other donors' samples. The CDR3, as DNA: TGCAGCGTGTCCGGACTAGCGGGAGGCACCGGGGAGCTGTTTTTT. The encoded protein is CSVSGLAGGTGELFF.